These T cell receptor beta chains were read from a single sample in a study of cytomegalovirus exposure and HLA in healthy donors. The data were produced by immunoSEQ multiplex PCR, yet TCRdb's version contains in-frame clones alone and is incomplete. Among around 110,000 clones listed, 70% to 80% were seen once. The specimen sequenced was PBMCs. Receptors originate from a man aged 30-40 years in good health and CMV-seropositive. CDR3s include the opening cysteine and the closing phenylalanine or tryptophan. A D gene is named only where the DNA matches it firmly. Clone sizes are given selectively: once, few, many, or a class where the clone is expanded.

TRBD1	TRBV28	NA	TRBJ1-2	16	TGTGCCAGCAGTAGCACGTGGCAGGGGGTGGAGGATGGCTACACCTTC	CASSSTWQGVEDGYTF
TRBD1	TRBV5-4	NA	TRBJ2-7	15	TGTGCCAGCAGCCCCGACAGGGGGCAAAGGTACGAGCAGTACTTC	CASSPDRGQRYEQYF
TRBD2	TRBV10-3	NA	TRBJ2-3	19	TGTGCCATCAGTGGCACGCTAGCGGGAGGGCCGGCCAGCACAGATACGCAGTATTTT	CAISGTLAGGPASTDTQYF
NA	TRBV7-2	NA	TRBJ1-1	14	TGTGCCAGCAGCTTTGGACAGCTGAACACTGAAGCTTTCTTT	CASSFGQLNTEAFF
NA	TRBV5-6	NA	TRBJ1-2	17	TGTGCCAGCAGCTTGTTTGGGACAAGCTTAGGCAACTATGGCTACACCTTC	CASSLFGTSLGNYGYTF
NA	TRBV2	NA	TRBJ1-1	14	TGTGCCAGCAGTGAATTCGGGGGACGGAGTGAAGCTTTCTTT	CASSEFGGRSEAFF
TRBD2	TRBV27	few	TRBJ2-7	14	TGTGCCAGCAGGCCGGGACTAACTCCTTTGGGGCAGTACTTC	CASRPGLTPLGQYF
TRBD1	TRBV5-4	once	TRBJ1-2	16	TGTGCCAGCAGCAGGGACAGGGGTCGCCCTAACTATGGCTACACCTTC	CASSRDRGRPNYGYTF
TRBD1	TRBV5-1	few	TRBJ1-2	16	TGCGCCAGCAGCTTAGGGACAGGGGGCGGAATCTATGGCTACACCTTC	CASSLGTGGGIYGYTF
TRBD1	TRBV11-1	NA	TRBJ1-2	13	TGTGCCAGCAGCTTCACAGGGGGCTGGGGCTACACCTTC	CASSFTGGWGYTF
TRBD2	TRBV4-2	NA	TRBJ2-3	16	TGTGCCAGCAGCCAAGATCTCGGCGGGGGGGTCCCTACGCAGTATTTT	CASSQDLGGGVPTQYF
NA	TRBV4-1	NA	TRBJ1-4	14	TGCGCCAGCAGCCAAGGACGGAGGGTAGAAAAACTGTTTTTT	CASSQGRRVEKLFF
NA	TRBV9	NA	TRBJ2-3	12	TGTGCCAGCAGCGGTTATCAGGATACGCAGTATTTT	CASSGYQDTQYF
NA	TRBV2	NA	TRBJ1-2	15	TGTGCCAGCAGTTACGACGGCGGGGGAGGCTATGGCTACACCTTC	CASSYDGGGGYGYTF
TRBD1	TRBV6-5	NA	TRBJ1-3	15	TGTGCCAGCAGTAGGACAGGTCTCTCTGGAAACACCATATATTTT	CASSRTGLSGNTIYF
TRBD1	TRBV19	NA	TRBJ2-3	15	TGTGCCAGTAGTATCAACAGGGGTGGCACAGATACGCAGTATTTT	CASSINRGGTDTQYF
TRBD1	TRBV4-3	NA	TRBJ2-1	18	TGCGCCAGCAGCCCCCCAACCCAGGGGGTCATGGGGGTAAATGAGCAGTTCTTC	CASSPPTQGVMGVNEQFF
TRBD2	TRBV9	NA	TRBJ2-3	15	TGTGCCAGCAGCGTAGACACTAGCGGTGGAGATACGCAGTATTTT	CASSVDTSGGDTQYF
TRBD1	TRBV30	NA	TRBJ2-6	16	TGTGCCTGGATTGGGACAGCGATTTCTGGGGCCAACGTCCTGACTTTC	CAWIGTAISGANVLTF
TRBD2	TRBV4-1	few	TRBJ2-7	16	TGCGCCAGCAGCCGGTTCGGTGGCGCGGGGGGGCGAGAGCAGTACTTC	CASSRFGGAGGREQYF
TRBD1	TRBV18	NA	TRBJ2-2	15	TGTGCCAGCTCACTCCCCGGGACAGAAGGCGGGGAGCTGTTTTTT	CASSLPGTEGGELFF
NA	TRBV5-1	once	TRBJ2-5	15	TGCGCCAGCAGCACGCTTCGCGGGTCCCAAGAGACCCAGTACTTC	CASSTLRGSQETQYF
NA	TRBV2	NA	TRBJ1-5	16	TGTGCCAGCAGTGATAGAGGTCCCCGGAGCAATCAGCCCCAGCATTTT	CASSDRGPRSNQPQHF
NA	TRBV7-9	NA	TRBJ1-1	12	TGTTCCAGCAGCTTAACCGCCAGGGAAGCTTTCTTT	CSSSLTAREAFF
NA	TRBV7-2	NA	TRBJ2-2	15	TGTGCCAGCAGCTTAGCTTACTACTCCACCGGGGAGCTGTTTTTT	CASSLAYYSTGELFF
NA	TRBV6-5	NA	TRBJ1-1	14	TGTGCCAGCAGTACCCCAGGGGCGCGGACTGAAGCTTTCTTT	CASSTPGARTEAFF
TRBD1	TRBV7-6	NA	TRBJ2-5	14	TGTGCCAGCAGCTTAAAGGCAGGGGGCGGATGCCAGTACTTC	CASSLKAGGGCQYF
TRBD1	TRBV7-3	NA	TRBJ1-1	13	TGTGCCAGCAGAGGGGGCCGAAACACTGAAGCTTTCTTT	CASRGGRNTEAFF
NA	TRBV5-5	NA	TRBJ2-3	15	TGTGCCAGCAGCCTGGACGGTCCTAGCACAGATACGCAGTATTTT	CASSLDGPSTDTQYF
NA	TRBV2	few	TRBJ2-2	15	TGTGCCAGCAGTCGACAGGACAGACACACCGGGGAGCTGTTTTTT	CASSRQDRHTGELFF
TRBD2	TRBV5-1	NA	TRBJ2-7	14	TGCGCCAGCAGCGGCATCGGGACTAGGGGTGAGCAGTACTTC	CASSGIGTRGEQYF
NA	TRBV30	NA	TRBJ2-7	15	TGTGCCTGGAGTCAGCCTACAGGAACCTCCTACGAGCAGTACTTC	CAWSQPTGTSYEQYF
NA	TRBV28	NA	TRBJ1-1	14	TGTGCCAGCAGGAGGACAGTTTTTAACACTGAAGCTTTCTTT	CASRRTVFNTEAFF
NA	TRBV27	NA	TRBJ1-3	15	TGTGCCAGCAGTCGTACAGGATCCTCTGGAAACACCATATATTTT	CASSRTGSSGNTIYF
TRBD1	TRBV29-1	NA	TRBJ2-7	13	TGCAGCGTTGTGACAGGGGATTTCTACGAGCAGTACTTC	CSVVTGDFYEQYF
TRBD2	TRBV30	NA	TRBJ2-3	16	TGTGCCTGGAGGGGGATCAGCGGGGTATACACAGATACGCAGTATTTT	CAWRGISGVYTDTQYF
TRBD1	TRBV9	once	TRBJ2-7	17	TGTGCCAGCAGCGTAGCAGGGACAGGATATGGGGCCTACGAGCAGTACTTC	CASSVAGTGYGAYEQYF
NA	TRBV7-9	NA	TRBJ1-1	16	TGTTCCAGCAGCTTAGCGCAGTTGAGGGAATATGATGAAGCTTTCTTT	CSSSLAQLREYDEAFF
NA	TRBV9	NA	TRBJ1-1	16	TGTGCCAGCAGCCCCAGAAACAGGGTTCCACAGACTGAAGCTTTCTTT	CASSPRNRVPQTEAFF
NA	TRBV29-1	NA	TRBJ2-6	15	TGCAGCGTTGAAGATCCAGGGATTGGGGCCAACGTCCTGACTTTC	CSVEDPGIGANVLTF
NA	TRBV7-6	NA	TRBJ2-1	13	TGTGCCAGCAGCATTGGACAGCACAATGAGCAGTTCTTC	CASSIGQHNEQFF
NA	TRBV4-1	NA	TRBJ2-3	15	TGCGCCAGCAGCCAAGTACATGGGCACACAGATACGCAGTATTTT	CASSQVHGHTDTQYF
TRBD1	TRBV7-3	NA	TRBJ2-7	13	TGTGCCAGCAGCTTGGGACAGGGAGGCGAGCAGTACTTC	CASSLGQGGEQYF
TRBD1	TRBV7-9	NA	TRBJ1-4	14	TGTTCCAGCAGCCTGACAGGGCTTAATGAAAAACTGTTTTTT	CSSSLTGLNEKLFF
NA	TRBV7-3	once	TRBJ2-6	15	TGTGCCAGCGCCGAACGGGGGTTTGGGGCCAACGTCCTGACTTTC	CASAERGFGANVLTF